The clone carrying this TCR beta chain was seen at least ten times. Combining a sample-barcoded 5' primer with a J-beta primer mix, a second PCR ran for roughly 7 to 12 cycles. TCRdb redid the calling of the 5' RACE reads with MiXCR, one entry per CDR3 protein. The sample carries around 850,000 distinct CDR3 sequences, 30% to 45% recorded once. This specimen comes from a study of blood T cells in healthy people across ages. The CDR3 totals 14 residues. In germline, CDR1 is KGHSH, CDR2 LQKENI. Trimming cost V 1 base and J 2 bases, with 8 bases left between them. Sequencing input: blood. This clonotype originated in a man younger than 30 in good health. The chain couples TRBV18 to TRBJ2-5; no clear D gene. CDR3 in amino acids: CASSPQVLQETQYF. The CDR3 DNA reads TGTGCCAGCTCACCACAAGTTTTGCAAGAGACCCAGTACTTC.